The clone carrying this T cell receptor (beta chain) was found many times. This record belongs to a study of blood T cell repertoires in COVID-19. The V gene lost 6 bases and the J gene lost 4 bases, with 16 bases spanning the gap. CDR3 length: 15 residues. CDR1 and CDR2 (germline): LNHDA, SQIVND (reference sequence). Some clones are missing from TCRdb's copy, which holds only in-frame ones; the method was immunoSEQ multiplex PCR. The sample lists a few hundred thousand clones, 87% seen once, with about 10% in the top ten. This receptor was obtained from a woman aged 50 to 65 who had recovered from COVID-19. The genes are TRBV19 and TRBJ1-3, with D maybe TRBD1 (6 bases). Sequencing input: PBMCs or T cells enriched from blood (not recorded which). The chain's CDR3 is CASRSDSGTGNTIYF. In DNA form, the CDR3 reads TGTGCCAGTAGGTCCGACTCTGGGACAGGAAACACCATATATTTT.